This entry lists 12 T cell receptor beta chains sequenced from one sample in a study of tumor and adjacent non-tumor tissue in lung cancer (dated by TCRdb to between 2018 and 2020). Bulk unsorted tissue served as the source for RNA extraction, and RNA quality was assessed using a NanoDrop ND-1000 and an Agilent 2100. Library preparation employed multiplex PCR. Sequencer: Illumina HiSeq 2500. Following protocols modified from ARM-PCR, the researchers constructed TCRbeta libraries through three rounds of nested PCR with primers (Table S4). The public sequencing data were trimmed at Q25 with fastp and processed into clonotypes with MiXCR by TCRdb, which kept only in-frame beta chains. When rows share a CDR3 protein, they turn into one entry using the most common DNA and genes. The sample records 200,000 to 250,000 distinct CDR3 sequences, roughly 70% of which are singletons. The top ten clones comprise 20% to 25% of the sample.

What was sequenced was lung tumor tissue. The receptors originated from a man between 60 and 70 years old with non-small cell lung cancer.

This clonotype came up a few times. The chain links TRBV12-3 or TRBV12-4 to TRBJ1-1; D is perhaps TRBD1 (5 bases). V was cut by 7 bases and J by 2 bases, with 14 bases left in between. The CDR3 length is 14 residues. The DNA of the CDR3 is TGTGCCAGCATCCAATCAGGGCTAAACACTGAAGCTTTCTTT. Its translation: CASIQSGLNTEAFF.

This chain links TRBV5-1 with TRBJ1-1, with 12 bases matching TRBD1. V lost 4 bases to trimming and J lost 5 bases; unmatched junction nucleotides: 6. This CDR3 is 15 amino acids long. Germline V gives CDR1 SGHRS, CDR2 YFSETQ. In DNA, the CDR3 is TGCGCCAGCAGCCCCGGGACAGGGGGCCGGACTGAAGCTTTCTTT. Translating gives CASSPGTGGRTEAFF.

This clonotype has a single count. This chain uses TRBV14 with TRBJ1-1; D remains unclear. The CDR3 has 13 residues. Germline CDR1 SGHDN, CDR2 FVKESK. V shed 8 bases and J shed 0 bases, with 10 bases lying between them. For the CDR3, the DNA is TGTGCCAGCGACCAAAGTATGAACACTGAAGCTTTCTTT. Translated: CASDQSMNTEAFF.

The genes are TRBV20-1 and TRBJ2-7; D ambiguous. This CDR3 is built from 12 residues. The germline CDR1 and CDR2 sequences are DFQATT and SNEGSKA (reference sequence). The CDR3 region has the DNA TGCATTGTTAGCACGGCCTCCTACGAGCAGTACTTC. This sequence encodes CIVSTASYEQYF.

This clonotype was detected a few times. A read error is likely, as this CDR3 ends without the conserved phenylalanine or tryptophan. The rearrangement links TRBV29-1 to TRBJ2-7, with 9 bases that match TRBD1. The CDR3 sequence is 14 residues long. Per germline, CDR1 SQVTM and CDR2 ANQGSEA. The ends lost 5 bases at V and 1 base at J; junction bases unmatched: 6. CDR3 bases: TGCAGCGTTCGTCCACAGGGGGCATCCTACGAGCAGTACATC. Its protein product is CSVRPQGASYEQYI.

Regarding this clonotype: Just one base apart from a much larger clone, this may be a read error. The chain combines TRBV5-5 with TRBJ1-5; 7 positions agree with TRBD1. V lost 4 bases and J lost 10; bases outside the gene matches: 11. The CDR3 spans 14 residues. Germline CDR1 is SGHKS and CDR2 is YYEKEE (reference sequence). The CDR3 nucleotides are TGTGCCAGCAGCCCTGGCAGGGGGGGTCATCCCCAGCATTTT. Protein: CASSPGRGGHPQHF.

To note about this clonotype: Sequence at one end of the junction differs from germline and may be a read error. CDR3 sequence reads: CGARYLTIEYF. CDR3 coding DNA: TGCGGTGCTAGATATCTGACTATCGAGTACTTC. The chain carries TRBV20-1 and TRBJ2-7; D might be TRBD2 (5 bases). Germline values: CDR1 DFQATT, CDR2 SNEGSKA (reference sequence). The CDR3 runs to 11 residues.

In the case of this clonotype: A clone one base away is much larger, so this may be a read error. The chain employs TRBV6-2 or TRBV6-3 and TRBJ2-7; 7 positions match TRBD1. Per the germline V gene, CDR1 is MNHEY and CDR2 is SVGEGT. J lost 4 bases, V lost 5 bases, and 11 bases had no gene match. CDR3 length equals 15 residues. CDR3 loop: CASSLAGTVKYEQYF. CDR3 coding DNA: TGTGCCAGCAGTCTCGCCGGGACAGTCAAGTACGAGCAGTACTTC.

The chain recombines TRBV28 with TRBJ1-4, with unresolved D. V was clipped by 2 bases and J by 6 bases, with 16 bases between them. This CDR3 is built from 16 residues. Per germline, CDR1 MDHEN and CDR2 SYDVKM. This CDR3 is CASSLMGGPEDEKLFF. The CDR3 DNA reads TGTGCCAGCAGTTTAATGGGAGGGCCTGAGGATGAAAAACTGTTTTTT.

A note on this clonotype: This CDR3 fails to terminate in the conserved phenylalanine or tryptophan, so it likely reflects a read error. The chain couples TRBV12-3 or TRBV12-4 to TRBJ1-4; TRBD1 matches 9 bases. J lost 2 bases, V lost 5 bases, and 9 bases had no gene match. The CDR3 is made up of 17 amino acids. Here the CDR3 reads CASSVSTGGYTNEKLFS. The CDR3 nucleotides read TGTGCCAGCAGTGTCTCGACAGGGGGGTATACTAATGAAAAACTGTTTTCT.

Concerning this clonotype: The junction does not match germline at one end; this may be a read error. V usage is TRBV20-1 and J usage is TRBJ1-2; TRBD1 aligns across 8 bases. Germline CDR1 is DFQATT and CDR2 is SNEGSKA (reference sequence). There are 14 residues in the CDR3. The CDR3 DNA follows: TGCAGTGCTCCCATCAGGGGGCCGAAAAGAGGCTACATCTTC. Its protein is CSAPIRGPKRGYIF.

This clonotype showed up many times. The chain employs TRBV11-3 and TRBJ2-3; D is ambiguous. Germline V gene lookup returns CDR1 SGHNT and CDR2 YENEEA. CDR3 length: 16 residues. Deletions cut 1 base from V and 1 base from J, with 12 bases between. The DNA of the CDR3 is TGTGCCAGCAGCTTAGCGTCCAAGACCCGCACAGATACGCAGTATTTT. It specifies CASSLASKTRTDTQYF.